Many counts were recorded for the clone carrying this T cell receptor (beta chain). The data are from a study of early T cells in non-severe SARS-CoV-2 infection. This CDR3 has 12 residues. V was pared by 7 bases and J by 3 bases, with 4 bases of the junction left unmatched. Germline V gene lookup returns CDR1 DFQATT and CDR2 SNEGSKA (reference sequence). Each CDR3 protein gets one entry after TCRdb re-called the 5' RACE reads with MiXCR. The sample yields 55,000 to 70,000 distinct CDR3 sequences, 4.5% to 7% seen once. The chain employs TRBV20-1 and TRBJ2-7; the match to TRBD2 covers 9 bases. Sequenced input: whole blood. The sequence was collected from an adult who was a healthcare worker with PCR-confirmed SARS-CoV-2 infection or an uninfected control (not recorded which). The CDR3: CSGLADLYEQYF. For the CDR3, the DNA is TGCAGTGGACTAGCGGACCTCTACGAGCAGTACTTC.